This section outlines one TCR beta chain sequence together with its context. The antigen is undetermined. None of the donors, who were healthy HIV-negative adults, had recently had acute infections or vaccinations. Researchers partitioned CD4+ cells into CD45RA+ naive and CD45RA-negative memory subsets. CDR3 length: 12 residues. Unmatched junction bases numbered 4, after V lost 7 bases and J lost 7 bases. CDR1 and CDR2 from the germline V gene are SGHRS and YFSETQ. This specimen comes from a study of shared clonotypes between healthy human individuals. In the study overall: CD4 naive cells filled three plates per donor, CD4 memory three, CD8 naive two and CD8 memory one. Overall study findings and caveats: An effect of sequencing depth on clonotype sharing among donors was expected.

This table comes from immunoSEQ multiplex PCR, and its TCRdb copy is limited to in-frame clones, with some not included. Among approximately 2,300,000 clones listed, about 90% were seen once. The sequence was collected from a man aged 18 to 29 in good health. Some clones in this sample may be carry-over from other donors' samples. This chain joins TRBV5-1 and TRBJ2-1, with 8 bases lining up with TRBD1. Sequencing was carried out using naive CD4+ T cells from PBMCs. Subset in this sample: CD45RA+ positively selected. The CDR3 DNA is TGCGCCAGCCGGAGGACAGGGAATGAGCAGTTCTTC. Its translation is CASRRTGNEQFF.